The 18 T cell receptor beta chains below were found in one sample sequenced in a study of T cells in Graves' hyperthyroidism and ophthalmopathy (dated by TCRdb to about 2019). The library was prepared using multiplex PCR. TCRdb records Illumina HiSeq 2000 as the sequencer. The TCR beta CDR3 regions were amplified from the RNA transcripts. The first round of RT-PCR for the TCR CDR3 was performed with the HTBI primer set and the Qiagen OneStep RT-PCR kit. TCRdb reran the public reads through fastp at Q25 and MiXCR, keeping productive beta chains. CDR3 protein duplicates are merged, each entry listing the most common genes and DNA. The sample includes roughly 200,000 distinct CDR3 sequences, with around 16% observed a single time. The ten largest clones add up to approximately 40% of the sample. The sample was blood. All receptors come from a man aged 40-55 years with Graves' hyperthyroidism.

This clonotype was seen repeatedly, ten times or more. The chain couples TRBV30 to TRBJ1-1; possible D gene TRBD1, 6 bases. The V gene lost 4 bases and the J gene lost 3 bases, with 12 bases spanning the gap. Germline lookup yields CDR1 GTSNPN and CDR2 SVGIG (reference sequence). This CDR3 is 13 amino acids long. The CDR3 loop reads CAWTGDIDTEAFF. CDR3 coding DNA: TGTGCCTGGACAGGGGATATCGACACTGAAGCTTTCTTT. Full variable domain (outside the CDR3, taken from reference TRBV30 and TRBJ1-1): SQTIHQWPATLVQPVGSPLSLECTVEGTSNPNLYWYRQAAGRGLQLLFYSVGIGQISSEVPQNLSASRPQDRQFILSSKKLLLSDSGFYLCAWTGDIDTEAFFGQGTRLTVV.

This clonotype showed up many times. V and J are TRBV6-5 and TRBJ1-6; 8 bases align to TRBD1. The junction had 5 bases not matched to a gene; V was cut back by 0 bases and J by 7 bases. The CDR3 sequence is 16 residues long. The germline V gene encodes CDR1 MNHEY and CDR2 SVGAGI. DNA of the CDR3: TGTGCCAGCAGTTACTCGGACAGGGTGGGCAATTCACCCCTCCACTTT. It translates to CASSYSDRVGNSPLHF.

This clonotype occurred a few times. The chain couples TRBV7-2 to TRBJ2-5; D might be TRBD2 (5 bases). Trimming took 1 base from V and 5 from J, leaving 14 bases between them. CDR1 is SGHTA, CDR2 FQGNSA, per germline. The CDR3 spans 15 residues. The CDR3 loop reads CASSLVLVGGETQYF. In nucleotides, the CDR3 is TGTGCCAGCAGCTTAGTGTTAGTCGGCGGGGAGACCCAGTACTTC.

This clonotype has a single count. The J gene is TRBJ2-7, the V gene TRBV5-1; 8 bases map to TRBD1. There are 16 residues in the CDR3. Losses at the gene ends were 2 bases for V and 7 bases for J; bases not matched to a gene: 14. Germline V gives CDR1 SGHRS, CDR2 YFSETQ. CDR3 sequence (DNA): TGCGCCAGCAGCTTTATCCCCGGGACAGGTGATATGGAGCAGTACTTC. Protein: CASSFIPGTGDMEQYF.

This clonotype was observed many times. V usage is TRBV20-1 and J usage is TRBJ1-5, with D hard to call. The V gene's germline CDR1 is DFQATT and CDR2 SNEGSKA (reference sequence). This CDR3 has 13 amino acids. The V and J ends lost 1 base and 4 bases respectively, with 8 bases between them. In DNA form, the CDR3 reads TGCAGTGCTAGAGGACATAATAATCAGCCCCAGCATTTT. Translation: CSARGHNNQPQHF.

This clonotype appeared many times. The chain joins TRBV7-9 to TRBJ2-5; D gene uncertain. Germline CDR1 reads SEHNR; CDR2 reads FQNEAQ (reference sequence). Deletions cut 0 bases from V and 1 base from J, with 6 bases between. The CDR3 length is 14 residues. Here the CDR3 reads CASSLAAGQETQYF. CDR3 DNA: TGTGCCAGCAGCTTAGCGGCCGGCCAAGAGACCCAGTACTTC. Variable domain in full (rest from reference TRBV7-9 and TRBJ2-5): DTGVSQNPRHKITKRGQNVTFRCDPISEHNRLYWYRQTLGQGPEFLTYFQNEAQLEKSRLLSDRFSAERPKGSFSTLEIQRTEQGDSAMYLCASSLAAGQETQYFGPGTRLLVL.

This clonotype showed up many times. The chain joins TRBV6-1 to TRBJ1-4; 10 bases align to TRBD1. Germline V gives CDR1 MNHNS, CDR2 SASEGT. The J segment lost 7 bases and the V segment lost 5 bases, leaving 7 bases of the junction unmatched. This CDR3 region has 15 residues. CDR3 in DNA: TGTGCCAGCAGTCCGGGACAGGGGAGTGGTGAAAAACTGTTTTTT. Its translation: CASSPGQGSGEKLFF.

J is TRBJ1-1 and V is TRBV5-4; no reliable D call. Between the trimmed V and J ends, which lost 6 bases and 1 base, there was a span of 13 bases. The CDR3 contains 14 residues. CDR1 and CDR2 from the germline V gene are SGHNT and YYREEE (reference sequence). CDR3 coding DNA: TGTGCCAGCACCAACCTAGCACAGAACACTGAAGCTTTCTTT. It encodes CASTNLAQNTEAFF.

This clonotype was counted many times. The chain employs TRBV7-3 and TRBJ2-1; possibly TRBD2 for D (5 bases). Germline V lookup: CDR1 SGHTA, CDR2 FQGTGA. The V end was cut by 5 bases, the J end by 9 bases, with 11 bases between. The CDR3 is 12 amino acids. CDR3 DNA sequence: TGTGCCAGCAGCCGCGTGGCGGGTGAGCAGTTCTTC. Its protein is CASSRVAGEQFF.

This clonotype was counted between two and nine times. V is TRBV6-1 and J is TRBJ1-5; 9 positions match TRBD1. Germline assignment: CDR1 MNHNS and CDR2 SASEGT. V was clipped by 4 bases and J by 11 bases; unmatched bases: 6. CDR3 size: 13 residues. CDR3 sequence: CASSATGGSAQHF. CDR3 DNA: TGTGCCAGCAGTGCAACAGGGGGCTCGGCCCAGCATTTT.

Ten or more counts support this clonotype. The chain links TRBV20-1 to TRBJ2-1; 10 bases line up with TRBD2. Germline assignment: CDR1 DFQATT and CDR2 SNEGSKA (reference sequence). There are 15 residues in the CDR3. The trim removed 3 bases at V and 0 bases at J, leaving 2 bases unmatched. The CDR3 region is CSARTSGSSYNEQFF. The CDR3 DNA reads as TGCAGTGCTAGGACTAGCGGGTCCTCCTACAATGAGCAGTTCTTC.

This clonotype was recorded many times. CDR3 nucleotides: TGCAGTCCAGGGGGGGGTACCTACAATGAGCAGTTCTTC. It is translated as CSPGGGTYNEQFF. The chain is built from TRBV20-1 and TRBJ2-1; tentatively, D is TRBD1 or TRBD2 (7 bases each). The V end was cut by 8 bases, the J end by 2 bases, with 13 bases between. The CDR3 is 13 amino acids. Germline V gives CDR1 DFQATT, CDR2 SNEGSKA (reference sequence).

In this sample, this clonotype turned up many times. V usage is TRBV28 and J usage is TRBJ1-2; D not certain. Germline values: CDR1 MDHEN, CDR2 SYDVKM. The V end was cut by 4 bases, the J end by 4 bases, with 10 bases between. The CDR3 contains 13 residues. DNA for the CDR3: TGTGCCAGCAGTTGGAGGGCTCTCTATGGCTACACCTTC. This codes for CASSWRALYGYTF.

This clonotype turned up a few times. The chain carries TRBV29-1 and TRBJ2-1; D gene uncertain. Deletions cut 4 bases from V and 11 bases from J, with 9 bases between. This CDR3 is 10 amino acids long. The germline gives CDR1 SQVTM, CDR2 ANQGSEA. The CDR3, as DNA: TGCAGCGTTGTACCCAGCAAGCAGTTCTTC. Translation: CSVVPSKQFF.

The chain joins TRBV28 to TRBJ2-3; TRBD2 agrees at 10 bases. The CDR3 is 16 amino acids. Unmatched junction bases numbered 9, after V lost 5 bases and J lost 4 bases. Germline assignment: CDR1 MDHEN and CDR2 SYDVKM. CDR3 nucleotide sequence: TGTGCCAGCAGTATCCTAGCGGGAGTAGTAGCAGATACGCAGTATTTT. This translates into CASSILAGVVADTQYF.

In this sample, this clonotype turned up a few times. A much larger clone lies a single base off, so this may be a read error. The chain is built from TRBV13 and TRBJ1-1; the D is unclear. The CDR3 covers 15 residues. CDR1 is PRHDT and CDR2 is FYEKMQ in the germline V gene (reference sequence). The CDR3 here is CASSYDIRLNTKAFF. The CDR3 bases are TGTGCCAGCAGCTATGACATTCGATTGAACACTAAAGCTTTCTTT. Using reference TRBV13 and TRBJ1-1 for the parts outside the CDR3, the full variable domain is AAGVIQSPRHLIKEKRETATLKCYPIPRHDTVYWYQQGPGQDPQFLISFYEKMQSDKGSIPDRFSAQQFSDYHSELNMSSLELGDSALYFCASSYDIRLNTKAFFGQGTRLTVV.

The chain links TRBV9 to TRBJ1-2, with D uncertain. V was shortened by 3 bases and J by 4 bases, with 19 bases between the two germline ends. The CDR3 length is 16 residues. CDR1 and CDR2 (germline): SGDLS, YYNGEE. The DNA of the CDR3 is TGTGCCAGCAGCGACGACCCGGGAACCTCTAGCTATGGCTACACCTTC. Its protein is CASSDDPGTSSYGYTF. Using reference TRBV9 and TRBJ1-2 for the parts outside the CDR3, the full variable domain is DSGVTQTPKHLITATGQRVTLRCSPRSGDLSVYWYQQSLDQGLQFLIQYYNGEERAKGNILERFSAQQFPDLHSELNLSSLELGDSALYFCASSDDPGTSSYGYTFGSGTRLTVV.

J is TRBJ2-4 and V is TRBV9; D is undetermined. The CDR3 runs to 14 residues. The ends were cut back, 3 bases at V and 7 bases at J, with 14 bases in the middle. Looked up from germline, CDR1 is SGDLS and CDR2 is YYNGEE. The CDR3 sequence is CASSGAFPGNIQYF. As DNA, the CDR3 is TGTGCCAGCAGCGGGGCCTTTCCTGGCAACATTCAGTACTTC.